This T cell receptor (beta chain) was sequenced for a study of blood T cell repertoires in COVID-19. As for the study in general: Samples taken during acute and convalescent COVID-19 were collected in the United States, Italy and Spain. Nucleic acid was either cDNA or gDNA, and it came from T cells, B-cell-depleted T cells, or PBMCs.

In the source study's methods: Reference gene primer amplification yielded estimated nucleated cell counts. Produced via immunoSEQ multiplex PCR; TCRdb's table is partial and in-frame only. D and trimming come from the DNA, and the V and J calls and clone size come from that table. This table has some 190,000 clones, about 85% appearing once. Trimming removed 8 bases from V and 3 bases from J; junction bases left unmatched: 11. Germline V gene data show CDR1 as SEHNR and CDR2 as FQNEAQ (reference sequence). The length of the CDR3 is 16 residues. This sequence originates from a woman of 80 years or more with acute or convalescent COVID-19. Sequencing was carried out using peripheral blood. The chain recombines TRBV7-9 with TRBJ2-3; 10 bases are a match to TRBD2. Here the CDR3 DNA reads TGTGCCAGCGACCTCCAAGCGGGAGGGCCGACAGATACGCAGTATTTT. Amino acids: CASDLQAGGPTDTQYF.